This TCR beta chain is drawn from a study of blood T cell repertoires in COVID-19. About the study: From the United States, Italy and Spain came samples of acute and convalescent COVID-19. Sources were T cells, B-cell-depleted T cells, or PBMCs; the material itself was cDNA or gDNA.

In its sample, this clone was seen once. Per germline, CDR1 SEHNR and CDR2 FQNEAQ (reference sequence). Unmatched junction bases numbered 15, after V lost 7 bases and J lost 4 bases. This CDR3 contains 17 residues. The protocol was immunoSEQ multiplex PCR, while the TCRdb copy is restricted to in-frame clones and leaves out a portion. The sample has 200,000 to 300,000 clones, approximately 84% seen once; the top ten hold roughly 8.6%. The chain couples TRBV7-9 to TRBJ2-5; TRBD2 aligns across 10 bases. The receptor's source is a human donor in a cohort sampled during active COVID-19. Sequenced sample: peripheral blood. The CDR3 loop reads CASTAKDLAGDRETQYF. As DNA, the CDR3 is TGTGCCAGCACCGCTAAGGACCTAGCGGGAGACCGAGAGACCCAGTACTTC.